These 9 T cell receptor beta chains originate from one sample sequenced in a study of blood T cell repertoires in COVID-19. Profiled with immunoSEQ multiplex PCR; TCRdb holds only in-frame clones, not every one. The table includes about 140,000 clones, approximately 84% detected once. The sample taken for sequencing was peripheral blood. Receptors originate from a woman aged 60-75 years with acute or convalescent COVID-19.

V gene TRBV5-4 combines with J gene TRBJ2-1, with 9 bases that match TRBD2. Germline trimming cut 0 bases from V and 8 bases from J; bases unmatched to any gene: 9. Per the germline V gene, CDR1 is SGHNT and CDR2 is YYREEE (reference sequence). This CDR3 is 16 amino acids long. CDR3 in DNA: TGTGCCAGCAGCTTGGGTCCTAGCGGGAAGATCGATGAGCAGTTCTTC. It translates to CASSLGPSGKIDEQFF.

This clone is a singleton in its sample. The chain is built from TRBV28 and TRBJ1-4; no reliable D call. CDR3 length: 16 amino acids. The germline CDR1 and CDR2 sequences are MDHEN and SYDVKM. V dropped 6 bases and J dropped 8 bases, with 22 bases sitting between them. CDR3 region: CASSTKGRTGREKLFF. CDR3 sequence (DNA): TGTGCCAGCAGCACGAAAGGGCGGACGGGGAGGGAAAAACTGTTTTTT. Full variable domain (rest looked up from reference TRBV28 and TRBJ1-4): DVKVTQSSRYLVKRTGEKVFLECVQDMDHENMFWYRQDPGLGLRLIYFSYDVKMKEKGDIPEGYSVSREKKERFSLILESASTNQTSMYLCASSTKGRTGREKLFFGSGTQLSVL.

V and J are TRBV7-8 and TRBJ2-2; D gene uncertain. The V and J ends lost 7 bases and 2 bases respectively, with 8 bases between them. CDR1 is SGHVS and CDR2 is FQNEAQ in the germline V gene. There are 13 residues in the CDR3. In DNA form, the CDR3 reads TGTGCCAGCAATCTAGGAAACACCGGGGAGCTGTTTTTT. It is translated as CASNLGNTGELFF.

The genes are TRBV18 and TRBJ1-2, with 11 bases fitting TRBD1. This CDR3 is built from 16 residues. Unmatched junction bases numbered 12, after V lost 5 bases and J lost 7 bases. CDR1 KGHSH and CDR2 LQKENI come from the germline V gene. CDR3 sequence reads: CASSTVSGTGGSGYTF. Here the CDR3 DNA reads TGTGCCAGCTCAACGGTATCCGGGACAGGGGGGTCTGGCTACACCTTC.

CDR3 in DNA: TGTGCCAGCAGTTTACGGGGGTGGAATGAAAAACTGTTTTTT. Amino acids: CASSLRGWNEKLFF. The chain is built from TRBV28 and TRBJ1-4; perhaps TRBD1 as D (5 bases). The germline V and J ends were trimmed by 2 bases and 5 bases, with 9 bases remaining between them. CDR3 length: 14 residues. Germline CDR1 and CDR2: MDHEN and SYDVKM.

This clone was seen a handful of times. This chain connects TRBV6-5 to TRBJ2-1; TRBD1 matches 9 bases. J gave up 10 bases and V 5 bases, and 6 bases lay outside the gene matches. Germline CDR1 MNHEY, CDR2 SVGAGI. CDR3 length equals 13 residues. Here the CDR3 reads CASSPHRGLEQFF. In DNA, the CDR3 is TGTGCCAGCAGTCCACACAGGGGGCTAGAGCAGTTCTTC.

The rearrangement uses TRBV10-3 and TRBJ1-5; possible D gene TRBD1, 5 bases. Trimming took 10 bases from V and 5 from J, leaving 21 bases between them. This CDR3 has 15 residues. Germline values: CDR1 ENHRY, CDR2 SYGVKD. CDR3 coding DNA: TGTGCCACCTCGTCGGGGTCGGGGGTAGATCAGCCCCAGCATTTT. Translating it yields CATSSGSGVDQPQHF.

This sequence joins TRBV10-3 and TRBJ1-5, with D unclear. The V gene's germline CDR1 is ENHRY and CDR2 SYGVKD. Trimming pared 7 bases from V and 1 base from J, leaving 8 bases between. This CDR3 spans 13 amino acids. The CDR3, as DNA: TGTGCCATCACGGGGAACAGCAATCAGCCCCAGCATTTT. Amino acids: CAITGNSNQPQHF.

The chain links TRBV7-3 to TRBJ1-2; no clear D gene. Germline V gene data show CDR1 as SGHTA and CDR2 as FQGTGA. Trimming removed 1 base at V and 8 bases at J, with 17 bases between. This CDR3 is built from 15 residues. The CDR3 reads CASSLNGHAEEGYTF. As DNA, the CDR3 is TGTGCCAGCAGCTTAAACGGTCACGCGGAAGAAGGCTACACCTTC. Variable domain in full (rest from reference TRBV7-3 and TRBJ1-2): GAGVSQTPSNKVTEKGKYVELRCDPISGHTALYWYRQSLGQGPEFLIYFQGTGAADDSGLPNDRFFAVRPEGSVSTLKIQRTERGDSAVYLCASSLNGHAEEGYTFGSGTRLTVV.